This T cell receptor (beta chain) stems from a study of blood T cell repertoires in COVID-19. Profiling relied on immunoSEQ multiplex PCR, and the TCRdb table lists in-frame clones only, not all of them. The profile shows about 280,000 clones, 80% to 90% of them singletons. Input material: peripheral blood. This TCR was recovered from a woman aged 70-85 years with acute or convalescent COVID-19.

The CDR3 protein is CASSPDRYGTEAFF. The DNA for the CDR3 is TGTGCCAGCAGCCCGGACAGGTATGGCACTGAAGCTTTCTTT. The J gene is TRBJ1-1, the V gene TRBV11-2; TRBD1 matches 7 bases. Looked up from germline, CDR1 is SGHAT and CDR2 is FQNNGV. The ends lost 5 bases at V and 4 bases at J; junction bases unmatched: 7. The CDR3 spans 14 residues.